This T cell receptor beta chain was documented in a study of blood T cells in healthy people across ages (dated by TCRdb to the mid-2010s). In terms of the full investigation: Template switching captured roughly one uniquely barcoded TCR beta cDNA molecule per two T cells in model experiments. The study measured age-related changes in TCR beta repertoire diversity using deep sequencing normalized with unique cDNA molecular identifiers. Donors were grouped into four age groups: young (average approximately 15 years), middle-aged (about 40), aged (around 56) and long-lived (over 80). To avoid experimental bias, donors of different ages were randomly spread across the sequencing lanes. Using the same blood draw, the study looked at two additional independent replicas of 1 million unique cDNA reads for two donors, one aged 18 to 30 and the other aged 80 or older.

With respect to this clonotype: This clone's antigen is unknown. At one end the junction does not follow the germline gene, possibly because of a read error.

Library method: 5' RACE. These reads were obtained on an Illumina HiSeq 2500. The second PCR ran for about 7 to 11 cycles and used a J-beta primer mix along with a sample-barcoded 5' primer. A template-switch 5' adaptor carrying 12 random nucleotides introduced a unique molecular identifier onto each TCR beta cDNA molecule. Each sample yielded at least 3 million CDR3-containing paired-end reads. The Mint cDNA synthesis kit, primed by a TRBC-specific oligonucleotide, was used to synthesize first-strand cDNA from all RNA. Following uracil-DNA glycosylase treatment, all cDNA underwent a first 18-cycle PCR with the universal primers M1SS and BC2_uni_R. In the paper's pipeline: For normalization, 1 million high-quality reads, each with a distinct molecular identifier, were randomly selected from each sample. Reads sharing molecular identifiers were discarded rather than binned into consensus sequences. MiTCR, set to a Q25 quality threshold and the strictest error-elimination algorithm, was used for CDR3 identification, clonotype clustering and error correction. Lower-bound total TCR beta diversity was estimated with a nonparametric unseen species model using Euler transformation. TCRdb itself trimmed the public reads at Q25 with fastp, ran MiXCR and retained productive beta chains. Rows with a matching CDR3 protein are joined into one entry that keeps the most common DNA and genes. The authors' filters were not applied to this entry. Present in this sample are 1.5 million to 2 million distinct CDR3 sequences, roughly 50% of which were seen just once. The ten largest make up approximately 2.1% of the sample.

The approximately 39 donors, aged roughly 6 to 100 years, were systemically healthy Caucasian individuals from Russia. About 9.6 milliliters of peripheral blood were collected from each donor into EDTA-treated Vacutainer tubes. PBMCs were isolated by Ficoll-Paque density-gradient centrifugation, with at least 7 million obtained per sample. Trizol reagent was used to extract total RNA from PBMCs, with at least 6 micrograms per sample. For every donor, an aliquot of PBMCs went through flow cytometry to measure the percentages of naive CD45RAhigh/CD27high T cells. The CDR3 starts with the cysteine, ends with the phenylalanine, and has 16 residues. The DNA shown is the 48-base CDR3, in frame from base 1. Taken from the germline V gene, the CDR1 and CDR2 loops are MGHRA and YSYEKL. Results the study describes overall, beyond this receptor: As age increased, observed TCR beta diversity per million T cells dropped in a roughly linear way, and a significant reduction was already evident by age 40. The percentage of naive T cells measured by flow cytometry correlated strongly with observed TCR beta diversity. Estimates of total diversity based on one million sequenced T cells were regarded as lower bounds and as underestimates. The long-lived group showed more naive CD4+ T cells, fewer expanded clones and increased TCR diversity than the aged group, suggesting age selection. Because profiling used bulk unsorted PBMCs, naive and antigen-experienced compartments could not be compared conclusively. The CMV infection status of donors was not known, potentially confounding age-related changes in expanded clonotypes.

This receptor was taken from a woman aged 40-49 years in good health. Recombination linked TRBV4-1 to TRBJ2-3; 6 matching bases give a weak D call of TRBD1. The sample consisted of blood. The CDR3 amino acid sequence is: CANSPRTVITRDTQYF. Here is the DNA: TGCGCCAACAGCCCACGGACAGTAATTACCAGGGATACGCAGTATTTT.